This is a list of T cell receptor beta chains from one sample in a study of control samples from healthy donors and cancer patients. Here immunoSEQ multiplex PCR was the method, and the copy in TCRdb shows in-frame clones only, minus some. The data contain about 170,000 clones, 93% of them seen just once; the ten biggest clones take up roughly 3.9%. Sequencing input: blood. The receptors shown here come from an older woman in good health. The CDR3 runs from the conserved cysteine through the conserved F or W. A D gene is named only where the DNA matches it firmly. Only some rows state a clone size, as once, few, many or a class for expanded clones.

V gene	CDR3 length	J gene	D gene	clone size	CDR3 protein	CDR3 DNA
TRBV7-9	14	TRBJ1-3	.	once	CANPRDSSGNTIYF	TGTGCCAACCCACGGGACTCCTCTGGAAACACCATATATTTT
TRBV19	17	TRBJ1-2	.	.	CASSFIGTARANYGYTF	TGTGCCAGTAGTTTCATCGGGACGGCGAGGGCGAACTATGGCTACACCTTC
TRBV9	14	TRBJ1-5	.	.	CASSVEEGDQPQHF	TGTGCCAGCAGCGTAGAGGAGGGGGATCAGCCCCAGCATTTT
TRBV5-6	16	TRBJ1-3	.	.	CASSLKLTASGNTIYF	TGTGCCAGCAGCTTGAAGCTAACAGCCTCTGGAAACACCATATATTTT
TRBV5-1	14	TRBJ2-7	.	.	CASSLEVPSYEQYF	TGCGCCAGCAGCTTGGAGGTCCCCTCCTACGAGCAGTACTTC
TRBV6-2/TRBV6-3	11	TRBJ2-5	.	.	CASSYGETQYF	TGTGCCAGCAGTTATGGAGAGACCCAGTACTTC
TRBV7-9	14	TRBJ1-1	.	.	CASRKTVPNTEAFF	TGTGCCAGCAGGAAGACAGTTCCGAACACTGAAGCTTTCTTT
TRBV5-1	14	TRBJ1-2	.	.	CASSPGTPNYGYTF	TGCGCCAGCAGCCCCGGGACTCCTAACTATGGCTACACCTTC
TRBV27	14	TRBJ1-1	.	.	CASSREGGNTEAFF	TGTGCCAGCAGCCGTGAGGGGGGGAACACTGAAGCTTTCTTT
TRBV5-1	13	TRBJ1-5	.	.	CASSLGSNQPQHF	TGCGCCAGCAGCTTGGGTAGCAATCAGCCCCAGCATTTT
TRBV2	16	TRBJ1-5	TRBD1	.	CASRAGQGAEYQPQHF	TGTGCCAGCAGGGCGGGACAGGGGGCGGAATATCAGCCCCAGCATTTT
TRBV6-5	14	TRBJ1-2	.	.	CASRDGRGNYGYTF	TGTGCCAGCAGGGACGGACGGGGGAACTATGGCTACACCTTC
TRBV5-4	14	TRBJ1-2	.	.	CASSSGQGLGGYTF	TGTGCCAGCAGCTCCGGCCAGGGGCTAGGTGGCTACACCTTC
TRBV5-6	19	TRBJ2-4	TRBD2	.	CASSLAASGGWEAKNIQYF	TGTGCCAGCAGCTTGGCTGCTAGCGGGGGGTGGGAAGCCAAAAACATTCAGTACTTC
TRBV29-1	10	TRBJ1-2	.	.	CSVEEHGYTF	TGCAGCGTTGAAGAACATGGCTACACCTTC
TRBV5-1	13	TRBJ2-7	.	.	CASSLEGGYEQYF	TGCGCCAGCAGCTTGGAAGGAGGCTACGAGCAGTACTTC
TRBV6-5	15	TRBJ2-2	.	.	CASSRTVTNTGELFF	TGTGCCAGCAGTCGGACAGTGACGAACACCGGGGAGCTGTTTTTT
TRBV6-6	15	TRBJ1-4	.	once	CASSYRGATNEKLFF	TGTGCCAGCAGTTACAGGGGAGCAACTAATGAAAAACTGTTTTTT
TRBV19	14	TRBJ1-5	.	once	CASDDRMMGQPQHF	TGTGCCAGTGATGACAGGATGATGGGACAGCCCCAGCATTTT
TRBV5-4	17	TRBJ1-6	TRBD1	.	CASSRGRQGADNSPLHF	TGTGCCAGCAGCCGGGGACGGCAGGGGGCCGATAATTCACCCCTCCACTTT
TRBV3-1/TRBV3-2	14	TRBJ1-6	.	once	CASSQVYGNSPLHF	TGTGCCAGCAGCCAAGTCTATGGCAATTCACCCCTCCACTTT
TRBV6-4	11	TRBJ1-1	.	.	CASRDRDVAFF	TGTGCCAGCAGGGACAGAGATGTCGCTTTCTTT
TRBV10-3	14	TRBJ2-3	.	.	CAIRYPESTDTQYF	TGTGCCATCAGATATCCCGAAAGCACAGATACGCAGTATTTT
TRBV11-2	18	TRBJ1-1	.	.	CASSLRPPGGLGDTEAFF	TGTGCCAGCAGCTTACGACCTCCGGGTGGGCTGGGGGACACTGAAGCTTTCTTT
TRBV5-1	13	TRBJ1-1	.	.	CASSISENTEAFF	TGCGCCAGCAGCATATCAGAGAACACTGAAGCTTTCTTT
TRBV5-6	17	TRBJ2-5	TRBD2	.	CASSWRTSGGRRETQYF	TGTGCCAGCAGCTGGCGGACTAGCGGGGGCCGGAGGGAGACCCAGTACTTC
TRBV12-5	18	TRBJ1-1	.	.	CASGGVAGSSLRNTEAFF	TGTGCTAGTGGGGGTGTGGCGGGGAGTTCCCTTCGCAACACTGAAGCTTTCTTT
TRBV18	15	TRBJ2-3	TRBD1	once	CASSQPGQVTDTQYF	TGTGCCAGCTCCCAACCAGGACAGGTCACAGATACGCAGTATTTT
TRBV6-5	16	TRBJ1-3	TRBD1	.	CASSYGGTVSGNTIYF	TGTGCCAGCAGTTACGGTGGGACAGTCTCTGGAAACACCATATATTTT
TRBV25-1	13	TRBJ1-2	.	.	CASSSTGTNGYTF	TGTGCCAGTTCATCGACCGGGACAAATGGCTACACCTTC
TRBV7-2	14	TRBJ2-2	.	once	CASSFEGGYGELFF	TGTGCCAGCAGCTTTGAGGGGGGGTACGGGGAGCTGTTTTTT
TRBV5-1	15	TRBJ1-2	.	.	CASSLEAGARYGYTF	TGCGCCAGCAGCTTGGAGGCAGGGGCTCGGTATGGCTACACCTTC
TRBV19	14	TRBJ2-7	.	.	CASSPVGGGYEQYF	TGTGCCAGTAGTCCAGTGGGTGGGGGCTACGAGCAGTACTTC
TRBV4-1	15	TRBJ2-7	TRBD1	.	CASSQDRTGGYEQYF	TGCGCCAGCAGCCAAGATAGGACAGGGGGCTACGAGCAGTACTTC
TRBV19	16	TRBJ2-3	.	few	CASSIRLAAITDTQYF	TGTGCCAGTAGTATACGCCTAGCAGCTATCACAGATACGCAGTATTTT
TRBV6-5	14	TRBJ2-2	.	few	CASSNRVTTGELFF	TGTGCCAGCAGTAACAGGGTAACCACCGGGGAGCTGTTTTTT
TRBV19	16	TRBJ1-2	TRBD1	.	CASRASGGFTFYGYTF	TGTGCCAGTAGGGCATCAGGGGGCTTTACCTTCTATGGCTACACCTTC
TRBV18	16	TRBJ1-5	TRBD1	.	CASSPGMQGDGQPQHF	TGTGCCAGCTCACCAGGTATGCAGGGGGATGGTCAGCCCCAGCATTTT
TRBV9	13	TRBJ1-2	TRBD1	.	CASSRGGAGGYTF	TGTGCCAGCAGTCGAGGGGGCGCCGGTGGCTACACCTTC
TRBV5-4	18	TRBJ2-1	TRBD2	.	CASSPGLAGGHSYNEQFF	TGTGCCAGCAGCCCGGGACTAGCGGGGGGTCACTCCTACAATGAGCAGTTCTTC
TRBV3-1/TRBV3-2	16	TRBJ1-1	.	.	CASSQGGWPLNTEAFF	TGTGCCAGCAGCCAAGGAGGTTGGCCCTTGAACACTGAAGCTTTCTTT
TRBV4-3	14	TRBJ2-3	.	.	CASSRARGADTQYF	TGCGCCAGCAGCCGGGCTAGGGGGGCAGATACGCAGTATTTT
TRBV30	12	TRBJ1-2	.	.	CAWSIRTYGYTF	TGTGCCTGGAGTATAAGGACCTATGGCTACACCTTC
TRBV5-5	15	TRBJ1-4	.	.	CASSLDGAVTEKLFF	TGTGCCAGCAGCTTGGATGGAGCAGTAACTGAAAAACTGTTTTTT
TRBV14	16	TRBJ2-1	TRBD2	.	CASSQRTSAGNNEQFF	TGTGCCAGCAGCCAGCGTACTAGCGCGGGGAACAATGAGCAGTTCTTC
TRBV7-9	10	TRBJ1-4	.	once	CASSREKLFF	TGTGCCAGCAGCCGGGAAAAACTGTTTTTT
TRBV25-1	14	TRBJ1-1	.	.	CASLPDSQVLGAFF	TGTGCCAGCCTGCCAGACAGCCAAGTTCTAGGAGCTTTCTTT
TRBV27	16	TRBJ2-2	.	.	CASSLSTAGWGGELFF	TGTGCCAGCAGTTTATCGACGGCAGGGTGGGGCGGGGAGCTGTTTTTT
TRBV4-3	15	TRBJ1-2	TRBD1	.	CASSHRGAQLGGYTF	TGCGCCAGCAGCCACAGGGGGGCCCAATTGGGTGGCTACACCTTC
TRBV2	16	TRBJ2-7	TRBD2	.	CASSEYRGGRGLEQYF	TGTGCCAGCAGTGAATATCGGGGGGGAAGGGGCCTCGAGCAGTACTTC
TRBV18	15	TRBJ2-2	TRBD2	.	CASSAGGTNTGELFF	TGTGCCAGCTCAGCGGGGGGGACGAACACCGGGGAGCTGTTTTTT
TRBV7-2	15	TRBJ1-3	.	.	CASSSNLISGNTIYF	TGTGCCAGCAGCTCCAACCTTATTTCTGGAAACACCATATATTTT
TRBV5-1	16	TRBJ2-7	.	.	CASSSGRGGGSYEQYF	TGCGCCAGCAGCTCGGGACGGGGAGGAGGCTCCTACGAGCAGTACTTC
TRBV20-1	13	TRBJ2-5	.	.	CSASLLVGETQYF	TGCAGTGCTAGTTTACTAGTTGGAGAGACCCAGTACTTC
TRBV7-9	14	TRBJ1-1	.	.	CASSFRGPNTEAFF	TGTGCCAGCAGCTTCAGGGGACCTAACACTGAAGCTTTCTTT
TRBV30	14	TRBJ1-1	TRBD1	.	CACGQGGMNTEAFF	TGTGCCTGCGGACAGGGGGGCATGAACACTGAAGCTTTCTTT
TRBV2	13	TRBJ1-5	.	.	CASCGEGNQPQHF	TGTGCCAGCTGTGGGGAGGGCAATCAGCCCCAGCATTTT
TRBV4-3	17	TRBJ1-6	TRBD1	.	CASSHGTGLSYNSPLHF	TGCGCCAGCAGCCACGGGACAGGGCTGTCCTATAATTCACCCCTCCACTTT
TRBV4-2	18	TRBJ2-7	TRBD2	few	CASSQDRGASGGAYEQYF	TGTGCCAGCAGCCAAGATCGCGGGGCTAGCGGGGGGGCCTACGAGCAGTACTTC